The next 20 T cell receptor beta chains were all read from a single sample in a study of post-analysis software for immune sequencing data. Study-wide results and caveats: Elevated frequency relative to controls characterized several TRBV segments in patients, TRBV5-6, TRBV5-1 and TRBV20-1 among them.

These receptors lack a known antigen. The TCR beta cDNA libraries contained unique molecular identifiers. From the PCR reads, TCRdb called clonotypes with MiXCR, one entry per CDR3 protein. The table records approximately 730,000 distinct CDR3 sequences, 46% of them present only once. What was sequenced was blood. All receptors derive from a girl under 18 with multiple sclerosis.

This clonotype was recorded a few times. V and J are TRBV4-3 and TRBJ2-1, with TRBD1 identical over 7 bases. The V segment lost 0 bases and the J segment 4 bases; nucleotides outside the gene matches: 9. From germline, CDR1 is LGHNA and CDR2 YSLEER. This CDR3 has 17 amino acids. For the CDR3, the DNA is TGCGCCAGCAGCCAAGAAATTTCCGGGACAGCTTACAATGAGCAGTTCTTC. It yields the protein CASSQEISGTAYNEQFF.

V is TRBV6-2 or TRBV6-3 and J is TRBJ1-5, with TRBD1 matching over 8 bases. The J segment lost 2 bases and the V segment lost 4 bases, leaving 13 bases of the junction unmatched. This CDR3 region has 18 residues. The V gene's germline CDR1 is MNHEY and CDR2 SVGEGT. The CDR3: CASSSLKPQGAGNQPQHF. CDR3 bases: TGTGCCAGCAGTTCTCTAAAACCCCAGGGGGCTGGCAATCAGCCCCAGCATTTT.

This clonotype occurred once. V and J are TRBV6-2 or TRBV6-3 and TRBJ2-7, with D uncertain. Trimming took off 8 bases at V and 0 bases at J, with 11 bases between the two ends. The CDR3 contains 13 residues. Germline lookup yields CDR1 MNHEY and CDR2 SVGEGT. CDR3 region: CASCDTYSYEQYF. The DNA for the CDR3 is TGTGCCAGCTGTGACACCTACTCCTACGAGCAGTACTTC.

The CDR3 nucleotides read TGTGCCAGCAGTCCCGGGACTAGCGGATACCTGCGAAACAATGAGCAGTTCTTC. Protein product: CASSPGTSGYLRNNEQFF. V gene TRBV6-1 combines with J gene TRBJ2-1; 11 bases align to TRBD2. V shed 5 bases, J shed 5 bases, and the junction held 14 bases outside the gene matches. CDR1 and CDR2 from the germline V gene are MNHNS and SASEGT. This CDR3 is 18 amino acids long.

The CDR3 protein is CASSFRGLAGGPGPDTQYF. Here the CDR3 DNA reads TGTGCCAGCAGCTTCCGAGGACTAGCGGGAGGGCCCGGCCCAGATACGCAGTATTTT. The rearrangement uses TRBV11-2 and TRBJ2-3, with 15 bases aligning to TRBD2. The CDR3 extends over 19 amino acids. Germline-derived CDR1 and CDR2 are SGHAT and FQNNGV. V lost 3 bases to trimming and J lost 4 bases; unmatched junction nucleotides: 11.

V usage is TRBV27 and J usage is TRBJ2-6; D gene unclear. CDR3 length: 17 residues. Trimming stripped 0 bases from V and 0 bases from J, with 9 bases between. From germline, CDR1 is MNHEY and CDR2 SMNVEV (reference sequence). The CDR3 spells CASSLSGRSSGANVLTF. The CDR3 nucleotides are TGTGCCAGCAGTTTATCTGGCAGAAGCTCTGGGGCCAACGTCCTGACTTTC.

This sequence joins TRBV6-5 and TRBJ1-2; 8 nucleotides agree with TRBD1. Germline assignment: CDR1 MNHEY and CDR2 SVGAGI. This CDR3 has 12 residues. V was pared by 10 bases and J by 8 bases, with 9 bases of the junction left unmatched. The CDR3: CATKTTGEGYTF. The CDR3 DNA reads TGTGCCACTAAAACGACAGGGGAGGGCTACACCTTC.

The V and J genes are TRBV12-3 or TRBV12-4 and TRBJ1-1; 8 bases line up with TRBD1. This CDR3 is built from 15 residues. V lost 6 bases, J lost 1 base, and 7 bases stayed unmatched. The CDR3 sequence is CASRGGQGGNTEAFF. The CDR3, as DNA: TGTGCCAGCAGGGGAGGACAGGGCGGGAACACTGAAGCTTTCTTT.

The chain's CDR3 is CASSSGRGPDTQYF. CDR3 coding DNA: TGCGCCAGCAGCTCGGGAAGGGGGCCAGATACGCAGTATTTT. V and J are TRBV5-1 and TRBJ2-3; 7 nucleotides line up with TRBD1. This CDR3 has 14 amino acids. The trim removed 3 bases at V and 4 bases at J, leaving 5 bases unmatched. From germline, CDR1 is SGHRS and CDR2 YFSETQ.

The rearrangement uses TRBV2 and TRBJ2-5; TRBD2 aligns across 11 bases. Looked up from germline, CDR1 is SNHLY and CDR2 is FYNNEI. Trimming took 0 bases from V and 5 from J; bases not matched to a gene: 2. The CDR3 runs to 15 residues. As DNA, the CDR3 is TGTGCCAGCAGTGAAGCGGGACTAGCGGTGGAGACCCAGTACTTC. It specifies CASSEAGLAVETQYF.

The chain combines TRBV20-1 with TRBJ1-3; 10 positions agree with TRBD1. CDR1 and CDR2 from the germline V gene are DFQATT and SNEGSKA (reference sequence). The CDR3 loop spans 16 amino acids. J was trimmed by 7 bases and V by 5 bases; bases with no gene match: 14. The CDR3, as DNA: TGCAGTGCTGCCCAGGGCCCGGACAGGGGGTTCAACACCATATATTTT. Protein product: CSAAQGPDRGFNTIYF.

This chain connects TRBV7-6 to TRBJ2-5; TRBD1 matches 8 bases. The CDR3 runs to 16 residues. Looked up from germline, CDR1 is SGHVS and CDR2 is FNYEAQ. The V and J ends lost 5 bases and 0 bases, in that order; junction bases with no gene match: 8. In nucleotides, the CDR3 is TGTGCCAGCAGCCCGGGGACAGGATCGTACCAAGAGACCCAGTACTTC. Its protein is CASSPGTGSYQETQYF.

This clonotype was observed a handful of times. The rearrangement links TRBV7-2 to TRBJ2-5, with TRBD2 matching 12 bases. CDR3 length: 17 residues. CDR1 and CDR2 from the germline V gene are SGHTA and FQGNSA. J lost 4 bases, V lost 1 base, and 7 bases had no gene match. The CDR3 region is CASSLGRGLAGRETQYF. The CDR3 DNA reads TGTGCCAGCAGCTTAGGAAGGGGACTAGCGGGTAGAGAGACCCAGTACTTC.

V gene TRBV6-2 or TRBV6-3 combines with J gene TRBJ2-7; no clear D gene. In germline, CDR1 is MNHEY, CDR2 SVGEGT. V was pared by 4 bases and J by 12 bases, with 19 bases between. CDR3 length equals 13 residues. The CDR3 protein is CASSSGLGNIPYF. The DNA of the CDR3 is TGTGCCAGCAGTTCCGGATTGGGAAACATTCCGTACTTC.

This chain joins TRBV20-1 and TRBJ2-3; 10 bases are shared with TRBD2. V lost 5 bases to trimming and J lost 0 bases; unmatched junction nucleotides: 8. The CDR3 spans 16 residues. Germline V gene sequence: CDR1 DFQATT, CDR2 SNEGSKA (reference sequence). The CDR3 DNA is TGCAGTGCTGGACCATGGACTAGCGGTAGCACAGATACGCAGTATTTT. Residues: CSAGPWTSGSTDTQYF.

The chain carries TRBV5-6 and TRBJ2-2, with D tentatively TRBD1 or TRBD2 (6 bases each). This CDR3 comprises 18 residues. Germline CDR1 is SGHDT and CDR2 is YYEEEE. Trimming took 4 bases from V and 0 from J, leaving 19 bases between them. CDR3 sequence reads: CASSLGGFGQSNTGELFF. The CDR3 DNA is TGTGCCAGCAGCCTGGGGGGTTTCGGACAGTCGAACACCGGGGAGCTGTTTTTT.

The chain employs TRBV5-1 and TRBJ2-7, with a tentative D call TRBD1 (6 bases). Looked up from germline, CDR1 is SGHRS and CDR2 is YFSETQ. The V end was cut by 4 bases, the J end by 2 bases, with 13 bases between. The CDR3 contains 14 residues. The CDR3 reads CASSPLDRTYEQYF. CDR3 coding DNA: TGCGCCAGCAGCCCTCTGGACAGAACCTACGAGCAGTACTTC.

This clonotype was seen a handful of times. The gene calls are TRBV7-2 and TRBJ1-2; possible D gene TRBD1, 6 bases. CDR1 and CDR2 from the germline V gene are SGHTA and FQGNSA. The CDR3 covers 16 residues. The V end was cut by 5 bases, the J end by 8 bases, with 24 bases between. The CDR3 coding sequence is TGTGCCAGCAGCCCCCCTGGGGGCAGAGCACTTCGGGGCTACACCTTC. It specifies CASSPPGGRALRGYTF. Based on the CDR3 plus reference TRBV7-2 and TRBJ1-2, the full variable domain is GAGVSQSPSNKVTEKGKDVELRCDPISGHTALYWYRQSLGQGLEFLIYFQGNSAPDKSGLPSDRFSAERTGGSVSTLTIQRTQQEDSAVYLCASSPPGGRALRGYTFGSGTRLTVV.

The chain recombines TRBV7-9 with TRBJ2-7; D is perhaps TRBD1 or TRBD2 (5 bases each). The V and J ends lost 0 bases and 7 bases respectively, with 19 bases between them. The CDR3 consists of 16 residues. The germline V gene encodes CDR1 SEHNR and CDR2 FQNEAQ (reference sequence). The CDR3 nucleotides are TGTGCCAGCAGCTTAGCGGGATCGATCCCTGGGGGTGAGCAGTACTTC. Translation: CASSLAGSIPGGEQYF.

This clonotype was recorded a few times. The genes are TRBV20-1 and TRBJ1-1; D ambiguous. The CDR3 covers 14 residues. Germline V CDR1 and CDR2: DFQATT, SNEGSKA (reference sequence). V was trimmed by 1 base and J by 7 bases, leaving 16 bases between them. The CDR3 here is CSARGRKPRGEAFF. CDR3 nucleotide sequence: TGCAGTGCTAGAGGACGGAAGCCGCGGGGTGAAGCTTTCTTT.